The sequence of this T cell receptor beta chain was determined in a study of regulatory T cells in long-lasting Graves disease. The table lists this clonotype with many counts. The target antigen is unknown. Time point given: newly diagnosed GD, antithyroid drugs for less than 3 months. RNA extracted from PBMCs served as the sequencing template. Building of the TCR beta libraries involved iRepertoire HTBI primers and Arm-PCR of CDR3 regions. TCRdb processed the multiplex PCR reads anew with MiXCR; each CDR3 protein has one entry. The profile shows about 440,000 distinct CDR3 sequences, less than 20% of them singletons. Study-wide points: Persistent disease preferred TRBV28, TRBJ1-2 and TRBJ2-5; new disease, TRBV20-1 and TRBJ2-1.

This CDR3 has 17 residues. Trimming cost V 8 bases and J 5 bases; bases outside gene matches: 18. This sample also appeared in a second study, on T cells in Graves' hyperthyroidism and ophthalmopathy. That work contributes: First-round RT-PCR with HTBI primers amplified the TCR CDR3 region.

This rearrangement joins TRBV12-3 or TRBV12-4 to TRBJ2-7, with 10 bases lining up with TRBD2. The clonotype originates from a woman between 18 and 29 years old with Graves disease. The source was peripheral blood mononuclear cells (PBMCs), collected at new diagnosis, from a patient treated with antithyroid drugs. The CDR3 loop is CASRPGGSGRAAHEQYF. CDR3 coding DNA: TGTGCCAGCCGCCCCGGGGGGAGCGGGAGGGCCGCTCACGAGCAGTACTTC.